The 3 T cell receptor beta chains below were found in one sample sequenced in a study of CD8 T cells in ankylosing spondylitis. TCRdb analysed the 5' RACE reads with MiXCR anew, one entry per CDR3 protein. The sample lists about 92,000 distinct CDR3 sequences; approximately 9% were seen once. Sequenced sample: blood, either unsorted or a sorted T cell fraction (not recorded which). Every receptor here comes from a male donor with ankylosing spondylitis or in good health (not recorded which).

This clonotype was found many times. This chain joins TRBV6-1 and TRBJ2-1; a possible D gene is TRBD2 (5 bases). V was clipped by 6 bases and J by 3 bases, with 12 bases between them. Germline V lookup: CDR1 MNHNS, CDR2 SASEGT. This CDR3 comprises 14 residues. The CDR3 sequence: CASRDGLLYNEQFF. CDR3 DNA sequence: TGTGCCAGCAGGGATGGACTTCTCTACAATGAGCAGTTCTTC.

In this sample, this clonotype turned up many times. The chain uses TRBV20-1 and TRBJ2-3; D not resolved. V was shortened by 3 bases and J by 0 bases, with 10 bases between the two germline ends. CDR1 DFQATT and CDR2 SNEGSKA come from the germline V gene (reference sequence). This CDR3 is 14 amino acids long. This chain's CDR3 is CSARFQYSTDTQYF. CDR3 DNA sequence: TGCAGTGCTAGGTTCCAGTACAGCACAGATACGCAGTATTTT.

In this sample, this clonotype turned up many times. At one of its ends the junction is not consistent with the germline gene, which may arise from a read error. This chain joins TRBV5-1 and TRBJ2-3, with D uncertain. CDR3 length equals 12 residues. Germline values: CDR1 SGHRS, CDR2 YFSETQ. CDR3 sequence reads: CASSLAADTQYF. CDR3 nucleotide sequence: TGTGCCAGCAGCTTAGCCGCAGATACGCAGTATTTT.